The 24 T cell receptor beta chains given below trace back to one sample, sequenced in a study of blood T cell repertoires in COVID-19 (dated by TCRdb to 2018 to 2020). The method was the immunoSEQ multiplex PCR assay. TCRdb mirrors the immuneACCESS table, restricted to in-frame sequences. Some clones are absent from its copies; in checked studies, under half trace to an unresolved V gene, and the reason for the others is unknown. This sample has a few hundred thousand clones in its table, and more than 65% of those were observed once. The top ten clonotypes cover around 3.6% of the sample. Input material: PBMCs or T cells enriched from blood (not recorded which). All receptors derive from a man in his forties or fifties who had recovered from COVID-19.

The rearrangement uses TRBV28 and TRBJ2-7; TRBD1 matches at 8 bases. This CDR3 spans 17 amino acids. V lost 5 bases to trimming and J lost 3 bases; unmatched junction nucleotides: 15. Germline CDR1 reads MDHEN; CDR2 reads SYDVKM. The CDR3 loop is CASSLSRDRIGIYEQYF. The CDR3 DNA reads TGTGCCAGCAGTCTGTCCCGGGACAGGATCGGCATCTACGAGCAGTACTTC.

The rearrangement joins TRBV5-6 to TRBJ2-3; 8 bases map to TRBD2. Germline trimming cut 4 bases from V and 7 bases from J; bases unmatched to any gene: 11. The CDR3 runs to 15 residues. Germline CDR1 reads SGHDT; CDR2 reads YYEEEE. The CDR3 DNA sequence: TGTGCCAGCAGCCCGGGACTAGGCCTTCTTAATACGCAGTATTTT. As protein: CASSPGLGLLNTQYF. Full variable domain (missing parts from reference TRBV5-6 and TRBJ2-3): DAGVTQSPTHLIKTRGQQVTLRCSPKSGHDTVSWYQQALGQGPQFIFQYYEEEERQRGNFPDRFSGHQFPNYSSELNVNALLLGDSALYLCASSPGLGLLNTQYFGPGTRLTVL.

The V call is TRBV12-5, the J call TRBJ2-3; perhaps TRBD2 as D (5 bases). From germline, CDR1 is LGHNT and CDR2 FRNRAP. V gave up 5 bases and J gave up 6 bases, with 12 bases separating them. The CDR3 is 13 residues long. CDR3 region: CASGDPSPDTQYF. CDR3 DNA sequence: TGTGCTAGTGGTGACCCTAGCCCCGATACGCAGTATTTT.

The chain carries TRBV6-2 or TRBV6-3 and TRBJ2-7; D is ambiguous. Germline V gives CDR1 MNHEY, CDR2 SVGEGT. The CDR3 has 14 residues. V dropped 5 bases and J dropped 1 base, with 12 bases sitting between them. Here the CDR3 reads CASSKTGTSYEQYF. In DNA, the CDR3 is TGTGCCAGCAGTAAGACGGGTACTTCCTACGAGCAGTACTTC.

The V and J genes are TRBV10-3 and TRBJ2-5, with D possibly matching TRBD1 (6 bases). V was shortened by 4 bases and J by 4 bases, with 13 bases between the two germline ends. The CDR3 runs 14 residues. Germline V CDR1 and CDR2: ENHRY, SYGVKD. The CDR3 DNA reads TGTGCCATCAGTGTTGGGACAAACACAGAGACCCAGTACTTC. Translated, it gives CAISVGTNTETQYF.

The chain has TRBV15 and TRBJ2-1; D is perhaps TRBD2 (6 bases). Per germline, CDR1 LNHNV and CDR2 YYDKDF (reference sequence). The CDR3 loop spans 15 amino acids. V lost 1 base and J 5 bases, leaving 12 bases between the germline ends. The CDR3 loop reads CATSRGVRENNEQFF. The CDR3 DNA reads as TGTGCCACCAGCAGAGGAGTCCGGGAGAACAATGAGCAGTTCTTC. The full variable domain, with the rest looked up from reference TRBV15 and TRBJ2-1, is DAMVIQNPRYQVTQFGKPVTLSCSQTLNHNVMYWYQQKSSQAPKLLFHYYDKDFNNEADTPDNFQSRRPNTSFCFLDIRSPGLGDTAMYLCATSRGVRENNEQFFGPGTRLTVL.

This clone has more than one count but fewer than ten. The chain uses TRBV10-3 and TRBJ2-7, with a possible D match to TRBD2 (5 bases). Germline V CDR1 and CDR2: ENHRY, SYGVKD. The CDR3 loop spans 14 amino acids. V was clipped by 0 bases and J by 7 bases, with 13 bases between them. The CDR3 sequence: CAISESRAVWEQYF. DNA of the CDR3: TGTGCCATCAGTGAGTCGAGGGCTGTTTGGGAGCAGTACTTC.

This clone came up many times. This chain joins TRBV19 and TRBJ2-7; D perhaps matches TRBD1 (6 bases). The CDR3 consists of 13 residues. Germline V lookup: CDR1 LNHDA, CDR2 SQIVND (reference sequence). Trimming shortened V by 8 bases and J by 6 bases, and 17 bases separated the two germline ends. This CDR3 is CASALIWGREQYF. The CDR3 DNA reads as TGTGCCAGTGCCCTCATTTGGGGGCGCGAGCAGTACTTC.

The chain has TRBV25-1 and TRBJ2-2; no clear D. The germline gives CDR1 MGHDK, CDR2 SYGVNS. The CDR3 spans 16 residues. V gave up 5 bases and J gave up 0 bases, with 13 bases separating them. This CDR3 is CASSSRSLSNTGELFF. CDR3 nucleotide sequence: TGTGCCAGCAGTTCCAGGTCCCTCTCGAACACCGGGGAGCTGTTTTTT.

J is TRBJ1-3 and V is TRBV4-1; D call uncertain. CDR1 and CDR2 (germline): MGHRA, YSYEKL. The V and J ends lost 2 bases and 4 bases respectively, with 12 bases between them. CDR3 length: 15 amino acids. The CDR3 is CASSQPLGVGNTIYF. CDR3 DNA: TGCGCCAGCAGCCAACCCCTCGGGGTAGGAAACACCATATATTTT.

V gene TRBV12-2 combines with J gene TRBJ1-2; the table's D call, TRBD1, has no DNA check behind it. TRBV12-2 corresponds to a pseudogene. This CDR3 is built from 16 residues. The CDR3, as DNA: TGTGCAAGTCGCTTAATTACACAGGGGGCGAACTATGGCTACACCTTC. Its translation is CASRLITQGANYGYTF.

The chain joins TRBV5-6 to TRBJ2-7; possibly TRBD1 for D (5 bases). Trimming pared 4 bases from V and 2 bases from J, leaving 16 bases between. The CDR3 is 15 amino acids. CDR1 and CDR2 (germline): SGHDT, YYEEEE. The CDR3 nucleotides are TGTGCCAGCAGCCACAGACAGACTTCTGCCTACGAGCAGTACTTC. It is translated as CASSHRQTSAYEQYF.

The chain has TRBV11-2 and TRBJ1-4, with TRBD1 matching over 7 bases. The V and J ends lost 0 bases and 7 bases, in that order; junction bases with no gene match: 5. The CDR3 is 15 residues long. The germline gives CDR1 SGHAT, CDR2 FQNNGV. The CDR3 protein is CASSLDNRGGEKLFF. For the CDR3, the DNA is TGTGCCAGCAGCTTAGATAACAGGGGTGGTGAAAAACTGTTTTTT.

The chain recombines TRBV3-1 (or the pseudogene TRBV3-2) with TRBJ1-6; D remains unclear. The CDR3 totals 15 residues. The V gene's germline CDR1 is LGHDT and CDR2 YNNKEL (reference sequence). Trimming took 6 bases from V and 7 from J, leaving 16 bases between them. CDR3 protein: CASREAGLENSPLHF. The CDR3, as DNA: TGTGCCAGCAGGGAGGCGGGTTTAGAGAATTCACCCCTCCACTTT.

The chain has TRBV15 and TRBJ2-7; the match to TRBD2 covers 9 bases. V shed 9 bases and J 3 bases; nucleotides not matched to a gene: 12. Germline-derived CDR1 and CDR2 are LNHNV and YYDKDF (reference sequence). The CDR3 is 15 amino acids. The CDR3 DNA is TGTGCCACTAAGTGGCTAGCGGGACCCAACTACGAGCAGTACTTC. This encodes CATKWLAGPNYEQYF.

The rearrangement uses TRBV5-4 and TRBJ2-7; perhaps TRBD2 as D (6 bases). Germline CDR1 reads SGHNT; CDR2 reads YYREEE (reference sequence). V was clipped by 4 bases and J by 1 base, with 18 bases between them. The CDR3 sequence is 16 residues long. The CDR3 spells CASSRAHSGRSYEQYF. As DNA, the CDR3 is TGTGCCAGCAGCCGGGCCCACAGCGGGCGATCCTACGAGCAGTACTTC.

The CDR3 region is CASSAASFQRAEQFF. The CDR3 DNA follows: TGCGCCAGCAGTGCAGCGAGCTTCCAGAGGGCTGAGCAGTTCTTC. The rearrangement links TRBV10-2 to TRBJ2-1; weak D call: TRBD2 (5 bases). This CDR3 has 15 amino acids. Germline CDR1 is WSHSY and CDR2 is SAAADI. V was trimmed by 4 bases and J by 9 bases, leaving 19 bases between them.

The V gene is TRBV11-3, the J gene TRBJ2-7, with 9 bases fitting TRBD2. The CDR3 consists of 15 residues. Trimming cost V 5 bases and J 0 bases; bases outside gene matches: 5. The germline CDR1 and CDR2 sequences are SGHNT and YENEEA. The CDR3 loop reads CASSDLAGPSYEQYF. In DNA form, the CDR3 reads TGTGCCAGCAGCGACCTAGCGGGGCCCTCCTACGAGCAGTACTTC.

CDR3 in DNA: TGTGCCAGCAGCTTATTAGCGGGAGCTAATGAGCAGTTCTTC. The encoded protein is CASSLLAGANEQFF. The V and J genes are TRBV7-6 and TRBJ2-1; 9 bases agree with TRBD2. From germline, CDR1 is SGHVS and CDR2 FNYEAQ. CDR3 length: 14 residues. The trim removed 2 bases at V and 7 bases at J, leaving 3 bases unmatched.

For the CDR3, the DNA is TGTGCCAGCAGCGTCGCGGGAGGGCCCGCGGATACGCAGTATTTT. This sequence encodes CASSVAGGPADTQYF. J is TRBJ2-3 and V is TRBV9, with 9 bases matching TRBD2. This CDR3 is 15 amino acids long. With 2 bases clipped from V and 6 bases from J, the junction kept 7 bases outside the gene matches. Germline V gene sequence: CDR1 SGDLS, CDR2 YYNGEE.

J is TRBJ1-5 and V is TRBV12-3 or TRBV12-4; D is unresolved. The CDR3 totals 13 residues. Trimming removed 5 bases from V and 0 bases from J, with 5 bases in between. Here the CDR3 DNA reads TGTGCCAGCAGTATAAATAGCAATCAGCCCCAGCATTTT. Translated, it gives CASSINSNQPQHF.

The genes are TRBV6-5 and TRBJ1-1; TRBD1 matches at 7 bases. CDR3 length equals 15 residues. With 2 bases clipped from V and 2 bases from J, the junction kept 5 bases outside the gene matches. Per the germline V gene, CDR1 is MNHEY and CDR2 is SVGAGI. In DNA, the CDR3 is TGTGCCAGCAGTTACCGACAGGGAAGAAACACTGAAGCTTTCTTT. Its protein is CASSYRQGRNTEAFF.

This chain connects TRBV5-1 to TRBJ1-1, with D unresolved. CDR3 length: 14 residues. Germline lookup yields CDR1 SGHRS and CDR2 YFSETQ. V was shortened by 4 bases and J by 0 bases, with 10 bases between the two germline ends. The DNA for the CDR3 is TGCGCCAGCAGCCCGTGGGAGGTGAACACTGAAGCTTTCTTT. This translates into CASSPWEVNTEAFF.

CDR3 coding DNA: TGCGCCAGCAGCTCGGGACAGGGGTGGGAGACCCAGTACTTC. Its protein product is CASSSGQGWETQYF. The chain carries TRBV5-1 and TRBJ2-5, with 10 nucleotides matching TRBD1. V shed 3 bases and J 5 bases; nucleotides not matched to a gene: 4. The CDR3 is made up of 14 amino acids. Germline assignment: CDR1 SGHRS and CDR2 YFSETQ. The variable domain in full, completed from reference TRBV5-1 and TRBJ2-5, reads KAGVTQTPRYLIKTRGQQVTLSCSPISGHRSVSWYQQTPGQGLQFLFEYFSETQRNKGNFPGRFSGRQFSNSRSEMNVSTLELGDSALYLCASSSGQGWETQYFGPGTRLLVL.